This record covers a single T cell receptor (beta chain). The antigen is unknown. This record belongs to a study of T cell responses to AZD1222 COVID-19 vaccine. Trimming left V 6 bases short and J 3 bases short, with 5 bases between. CDR1 and CDR2 from the germline V gene are MNHEY and SVGEGT. The CDR3 runs 11 residues. Study observations and caveats: Of spike-specific TCRs, nearly half reportedly target regions left unmutated in variants. Donors were largely white British and mainly female; clonal diversity was possibly underestimated. Sampling that yielded the repertoires occurred only after the peak T cell response.

Only in-frame clones appear in the TCRdb table, and some are missing; sequencing was by immunoSEQ multiplex PCR. The table shows 95,000 to 150,000 clones, with about nine tenths occurring only once. This specimen consisted of peripheral blood, obtained on day 0 of AZD1222 vaccination. The gene calls are TRBV6-2 or TRBV6-3 and TRBJ2-5; D unresolved. The sequence derives from an adult in good health. The CDR3 DNA follows: TGTGCCAGCAGCCCGGAAGAGACCCAGTACTTC. Residues: CASSPEETQYF.